This T cell receptor (beta chain) is from a study of cytomegalovirus exposure and HLA in healthy donors. Study-level findings and limits: Presence/absence comparisons presumed near-even sequencing depth among donors. It was 164 TCR beta chains that were listed as cytomegalovirus-associated. What a later analysis showed was that several of the most significant clusters appeared linked to common viral pathogens. Most TCR sequences were uncommon, yet certain public TCRs appeared in many donors.

60 Vbeta and 13 Jbeta primers were used in PCR. Produced via immunoSEQ multiplex PCR; TCRdb's table is partial and in-frame only. This sample has roughly 60,000 clones, with 70% to 80% found just once. With respect to this clone: Its matching antigen is unknown.

This CDR3 is 18 amino acids long. Trimming left V 3 bases short and J 0 bases short, with 21 bases between. Sequencing was done on a sample of PBMCs. This receptor was taken from a woman aged 55-75 years in good health and CMV-seropositive. The chain combines TRBV23-1 with TRBJ2-7, with D uncertain. TRBV23-1 is an open reading frame whose function is uncertain. CDR3 bases: TGCGCCAGCAGTCAGGAGAAAACGACCCCCCATTTCTCCTACGAGCAGTACTTC. Its protein is CASSQEKTTPHFSYEQYF.